A selection of T cell receptor beta chains follows, all from one sample in a study of blood T cell repertoires in COVID-19. Using immunoSEQ multiplex PCR, the repertoire was profiled, and TCRdb retains in-frame clones only, with some absent. Among roughly 410,000 clones listed, about 88% were seen once. Sequenced input: peripheral blood. Receptor source: a woman in her 40s with COVID-19, enrolled during active disease. The CDR3 runs from the conserved cysteine through the conserved F or W. D genes are given only for firm matches. The listing skips clone size in some rows; elsewhere it reads once, few, many or a size class.

clone_size | j_call | v_call | d_call | cdr3_nt | cdr3_aa
. | TRBJ1-3 | TRBV7-2 | . | TGTGCCAACAGCTTAGAGTCAGGGGGAAACACCATATATTTT | CANSLESGGNTIYF
. | TRBJ2-5 | TRBV7-2 | . | TGTGCCAGCAGTTTTTCGGGGACTCAAGAGACCCAGTACTTC | CASSFSGTQETQYF
. | TRBJ1-2 | TRBV7-9 | TRBD1 | TGTGCCAGCAGCTCCGGACAGGGTTACGGCTACACCTTC | CASSSGQGYGYTF
. | TRBJ2-3 | TRBV27 | . | TGTGCCAGCAGTTTATCGATGGGGGCCACCGGCACAGATACGCAGTATTTT | CASSLSMGATGTDTQYF
. | TRBJ2-7 | TRBV7-9 | . | TGTGCCAGCAGCTTAGCGGGAGGGGGGGAGCAGTACTTC | CASSLAGGGEQYF
. | TRBJ2-1 | TRBV6-5 | . | TGTGCCAGCAGTTACGGTGGCCCGGGGGTTGAGCAGTTCTTC | CASSYGGPGVEQFF
. | TRBJ1-2 | TRBV27 | TRBD1 | TGTGCCAGCAGTTTATTAGGCGGGACAGGGGTCATGGGCTACACCTTC | CASSLLGGTGVMGYTF
once | TRBJ2-7 | TRBV28 | TRBD1 | TGTGCCAGCAGTTTATCCCGGACAGGGGGCTACGAGCAGTACTTC | CASSLSRTGGYEQYF
. | TRBJ2-1 | TRBV6-2/TRBV6-3 | TRBD2 | TGTGCCAGCAGCCTAACTAGCGGTTTCTACAATGAGCAGTTCTTC | CASSLTSGFYNEQFF
. | TRBJ1-5 | TRBV28 | . | TGTGCCAGCACCCCCTCGTCGTATTATCAGCCCCAGCATTTT | CASTPSSYYQPQHF
. | TRBJ1-1 | TRBV12-5 | . | TGTGCTAGTGGAAGGGGGGGTACCCCCCTGAACACTGAAGCTTTCTTT | CASGRGGTPLNTEAFF
. | TRBJ1-4 | TRBV28 | TRBD1 | TGTGCCAGCAGTTTTATGACAGGGGGGTTTGAAAAACTGTTTTTT | CASSFMTGGFEKLFF
. | TRBJ2-1 | TRBV6-2/TRBV6-3 | . | TGTGCCAGCAGTTACTCGGATAGCGGTTCCTACAATGAGCAGTTCTTC | CASSYSDSGSYNEQFF
. | TRBJ1-2 | TRBV7-2 | TRBD1 | TGTGCCAGCAGCTCACCCGACAGGGGATGGTATGGCTACACCTTC | CASSSPDRGWYGYTF
. | TRBJ1-1 | TRBV24-1 | TRBD1 | TGTGCCACCAGTGACCGGACAGGGGGCAACACTGAAGCTTTCTTT | CATSDRTGGNTEAFF
. | TRBJ2-1 | TRBV5-1 | TRBD2 | TGCGCCAGCAGCTTGGAGGGACTAGCGGGAGTAGACGAGCAGTTCTTC | CASSLEGLAGVDEQFF
. | TRBJ1-2 | TRBV7-2 | . | TGTGCCAGCAGCCCTAGAAGATCTGGGGGCTACACCTTC | CASSPRRSGGYTF
. | TRBJ1-5 | TRBV19 | . | TGTGCCAGTAGTATACGGGTCCCCTGGAGCAATCAGCCCCAGCATTTT | CASSIRVPWSNQPQHF
. | TRBJ1-6 | TRBV10-3 | . | TGTGCCATCAGTGTTGGGAGTAATTCACCCCTCCACTTT | CAISVGSNSPLHF
. | TRBJ1-1 | TRBV25-1 | . | TGTGCCAGCCCAATGGGACCGGGAGGGGGGTTGAACACTGAAGCTTTCTTT | CASPMGPGGGLNTEAFF
. | TRBJ1-2 | TRBV7-2 | TRBD1 | TGTGCCAGCAGCTTTAAAACAGGGGCCCCCCACTATGGCTACACCTTC | CASSFKTGAPHYGYTF
. | TRBJ2-7 | TRBV28 | TRBD1 | TGTGCCAGCAGGACAGGGGGCTACGAGCAGTACTTC | CASRTGGYEQYF
few | TRBJ1-2 | TRBV7-8 | . | TGTGCCAGCAGCCAAGTTACGACAGCTCTCTATGGCTACACCTTC | CASSQVTTALYGYTF
. | TRBJ1-6 | TRBV28 | . | TGTGCCAGCATGCCGGGGACTTTCGGTTCACCCCTCCACTTT | CASMPGTFGSPLHF
. | TRBJ2-4 | TRBV28 | . | TGTGCCAGCAGTTTAGTGGTCCAAGCGGCCAAAAACATTCAGTACTTC | CASSLVVQAAKNIQYF
. | TRBJ2-3 | TRBV11-3 | TRBD2 | TGTGCCAGCAGCTTAGATCTGGCGGGAGGGGCAGATACGCAGTATTTT | CASSLDLAGGADTQYF
. | TRBJ1-1 | TRBV18 | . | TGTGCCAGCTCACCACGGTTTTCGGGGACTAACACTGAAGCTTTCTTT | CASSPRFSGTNTEAFF
. | TRBJ1-2 | TRBV7-8 | TRBD1 | TGTGCCAGCAGCTTCGGACAGGGGGGGTTTGGCTATGGCTACACCTTC | CASSFGQGGFGYGYTF
. | TRBJ1-2 | TRBV30 | TRBD1 | TGTGCCTGGAGTGTTTCCGGGACAGGGTCTTATGGCTACACCTTC | CAWSVSGTGSYGYTF
. | TRBJ2-1 | TRBV3-1/TRBV3-2 | TRBD2 | TGTGCCAGCAGCAATTTAGCGGGCCTCTCCTACAATGAGCAGTTCTTC | CASSNLAGLSYNEQFF
once | TRBJ1-6 | TRBV2 | . | TGTGCCAGCATCGATGCGAGCTCCTATAATTCACCCCTCCACTTT | CASIDASSYNSPLHF
. | TRBJ1-4 | TRBV5-1 | TRBD1 | TGCGCCAGCAGCAGGGACAGCTTAACTAATGAAAAACTGTTTTTT | CASSRDSLTNEKLFF
. | TRBJ2-7 | TRBV4-3 | . | TGCGCCAGCAGCCAAGACGCGCTCTACGAGCAGTACTTC | CASSQDALYEQYF
. | TRBJ2-7 | TRBV27 | TRBD2 | TGTGCCAGCAGTTTATCATGGGGGGGTGGCGAGCAGTACTTC | CASSLSWGGGEQYF
. | TRBJ1-1 | TRBV5-6 | TRBD1 | TGTGCCAGCAGCTTGGGACTTGGGGACAGCTATGAAGCTTTCTTT | CASSLGLGDSYEAFF
. | TRBJ1-2 | TRBV28 | . | TGTGCCAGCACCGGGGGGGCAGCAGATAACTATGGCTACACCTTC | CASTGGAADNYGYTF
. | TRBJ2-7 | TRBV6-5 | . | TGTGCCAGCAGTTACTTGCTTTCAGGTACCTACGAGCAGTACTTC | CASSYLLSGTYEQYF
. | TRBJ1-2 | TRBV28 | TRBD1 | TGTGCCAGCAGTGTCGGGGACAGCGGTAACTATGGCTACACCTTC | CASSVGDSGNYGYTF
. | TRBJ1-3 | TRBV6-1 | . | TGTGCCAGCAGTGAAGCGGTTGGGGGGTCAGGAAACACCATATATTTT | CASSEAVGGSGNTIYF
. | TRBJ2-7 | TRBV27 | . | TGTGCCAGCAGTTTAGGAGGGCCAGAATACGAGCAGTACTTC | CASSLGGPEYEQYF
. | TRBJ1-1 | TRBV30 | TRBD1 | TGTGCCTGGATCACCCACCGGGACAGGGGCACTGAAGCTTTCTTT | CAWITHRDRGTEAFF
. | TRBJ2-7 | TRBV15 | TRBD2 | TGTGCCACCAGCAGGGGACTAGCGGGAACCTACGAGCAGTACTTC | CATSRGLAGTYEQYF
. | TRBJ1-4 | TRBV7-2 | . | TGTGCCAGCAGCTTAGCCCCTCGTACTCTACAGGGAAGTAATGAAAAACTGTTTTTT | CASSLAPRTLQGSNEKLFF
. | TRBJ1-1 | TRBV10-3 | TRBD1 | TGTGCCATCAGTGAGTCGGCGTCCCAGGGGGGAAACACTGAAGCTTTCTTT | CAISESASQGGNTEAFF
. | TRBJ2-1 | TRBV7-9 | TRBD2 | TGTGCCAGCTTGGGGGGGAATGAGCAGTTCTTC | CASLGGNEQFF
. | TRBJ2-3 | TRBV11-2 | TRBD2 | TGTGCCAGCAGTTCCGGACTAGCGGGAAGATCGGATACGCAGTATTTT | CASSSGLAGRSDTQYF
. | TRBJ1-1 | TRBV10-3 | TRBD1 | TGTGCCATCAGTGGGACAGGGGGCGCGAACACTGAAGCTTTCTTT | CAISGTGGANTEAFF
. | TRBJ2-2 | TRBV15 | . | TGTGCCACCAGCCTCGGGGGGCCTTACACCGGGGAGCTGTTTTTT | CATSLGGPYTGELFF
. | TRBJ2-2 | TRBV19 | TRBD1 | TGTGCCAGTAGCGCGACAGGGACGAACACCGGGGAGCTGTTTTTT | CASSATGTNTGELFF
. | TRBJ1-2 | TRBV7-8 | . | TGTGCCAGCAGCCAAAGGACGGGAGGAGCTAACTATGGCTACACCTTC | CASSQRTGGANYGYTF